This T cell receptor beta chain came from a study of siplizumab effects on memory and regulatory T cells. Study results and limitations: The study found naive T cells seemingly more diverse than memory cells and seemingly major alloresponse contributors. In controls, 25% to 30% of mappable alloreactive CD4+ clones were Treg-derived on average, versus roughly 69% with siplizumab. The alloreactive clones that mapped to unstimulated subsets made up only a minor fraction.

Clones were sequenced by immunoSEQ multiplex PCR, and TCRdb holds only the in-frame ones, with some missing. Seen here are about 100,000 clones, approximately 90% observed once, and the top ten hold less than 0.85%. This CDR3 has 14 amino acids. V lost 5 bases to trimming and J lost 2 bases, with 12 bases between them. Germline lookup yields CDR1 LNHDA and CDR2 SQIVND (reference sequence). In regard to this clone: The antigen is not known.

The material sequenced was Tregs sorted from blood. The TCR was taken from a human donor in good health. This chain links TRBV19 with TRBJ2-5, with TRBD1 as a possible D gene (6 bases). Here the CDR3 reads CASSSGVRQETQYF. The DNA of the CDR3 is TGTGCCAGTAGTTCAGGGGTAAGGCAAGAGACCCAGTACTTC.